This T cell receptor beta chain was sequenced during a study of Graves' ophthalmopathy and Graves' hyperthyroidism. Germline V CDR1 and CDR2: MNHEY, SMNVEV (reference sequence). This CDR3 comprises 15 residues. The V gene lost 6 bases and the J gene lost 6 bases, with 17 bases spanning the gap. For repertoire sequencing, the TCR beta CDR3 regions were amplified from RNA transcripts. RT-PCR with HTBI primers came first, then second-round multiplex PCR. TCRdb processed the multiplex PCR reads anew with MiXCR; each CDR3 protein has one entry. The data contain some 370,000 distinct CDR3 sequences, roughly 17% of them singletons. Stable hyperthyroidism referred to disease that showed no ophthalmopathy within 18 months of follow-up. Fresh peripheral blood, 8.5 to 10 ml, was the PBMC source.

Sequencing was performed on peripheral blood. This receptor was taken from an adult woman with stable Graves' hyperthyroidism. This chain joins TRBV27 and TRBJ2-2; either TRBD1 or TRBD2 may fit D (6 bases each). The CDR3, as DNA: TGTGCCAGCAGCCGGGGGCTAGTCAGCGCCGGGGAGCTGTTTTTT. Protein: CASSRGLVSAGELFF.